What follows is one T cell receptor beta chain and its context. Germline CDR1 and CDR2: GTSNPN and SVGIG (reference sequence). V was shortened by 1 base and J by 5 bases, with 9 bases between the two germline ends. This CDR3 comprises 13 residues. Assay used: immunoSEQ multiplex PCR; TCRdb lists only in-frame clones, some missing. The table includes around 100,000 clones, approximately 70% detected once. The data derive from a study of blood T cell repertoires in COVID-19. Background on the study: Samples of COVID-19 (acute and convalescent) were obtained from the United States, Italy and Spain.

The sample taken for sequencing was peripheral blood. This chain joins TRBV30 and TRBJ1-5; no reliable D call. The TCR sequence derives from an elderly man with acute or convalescent COVID-19. The CDR3 region is CAWSGGGDQPQHF. The CDR3 bases are TGTGCCTGGAGTGGAGGCGGCGATCAGCCCCAGCATTTT. The entire variable domain, with the rest obtained from reference TRBV30 and TRBJ1-5, is as follows: SQTIHQWPATLVQPVGSPLSLECTVEGTSNPNLYWYRQAAGRGLQLLFYSVGIGQISSEVPQNLSASRPQDRQFILSSKKLLLSDSGFYLCAWSGGGDQPQHFGDGTRLSIL.